This TCR beta chain was identified in a study of regulatory T cells in long-lasting Graves disease. At the level of the study: Antithyroid drugs had been taken by newly diagnosed Graves' patients for under 3 months. The study's findings and limits: With 2,500 to 3,000 shared public clonotypes, persistent patients exceeded new patients, who shared more than 900. Favoring TRBV28, TRBJ1-2 and TRBJ2-5 was a feature seen in persistent disease.

This CDR3 has 14 residues. Germline loops: CDR1 SGHRS, CDR2 YFSETQ. With 1 base removed from V and 7 bases from J, the gap between germline ends came to 11 bases. Ten or more counts support this clonotype. The antigen remains unidentified. The TCR beta library used iRepertoire HTBI primers with Arm-PCR amplification of CDR3. TCRdb used MiXCR to reprocess the multiplex PCR reads, holding one entry per CDR3 protein. The data show 600,000 to 650,000 distinct CDR3 sequences, about 16% seen once. Sample time point: newly diagnosed GD, antithyroid drugs for less than 3 months. The TCR library used RNA extracted from PBMCs. The data also belong to a second study, concerning T cells in Graves' hyperthyroidism and ophthalmopathy. As that study records: Patients showing uncontrolled infection, other autoimmune disease, pregnancy or lactation were ineligible.

Material: peripheral blood mononuclear cells (PBMCs), obtained at new diagnosis, from a patient treated with antithyroid drugs. The origin of this receptor is a woman under 40 with Graves disease. V is TRBV5-1 and J is TRBJ2-2; D gene unclear. The CDR3 DNA is TGCGCCAGCAGCTTGCGGGCCTTAGACGGGGAGCTGTTTTTT. This translates into CASSLRALDGELFF.